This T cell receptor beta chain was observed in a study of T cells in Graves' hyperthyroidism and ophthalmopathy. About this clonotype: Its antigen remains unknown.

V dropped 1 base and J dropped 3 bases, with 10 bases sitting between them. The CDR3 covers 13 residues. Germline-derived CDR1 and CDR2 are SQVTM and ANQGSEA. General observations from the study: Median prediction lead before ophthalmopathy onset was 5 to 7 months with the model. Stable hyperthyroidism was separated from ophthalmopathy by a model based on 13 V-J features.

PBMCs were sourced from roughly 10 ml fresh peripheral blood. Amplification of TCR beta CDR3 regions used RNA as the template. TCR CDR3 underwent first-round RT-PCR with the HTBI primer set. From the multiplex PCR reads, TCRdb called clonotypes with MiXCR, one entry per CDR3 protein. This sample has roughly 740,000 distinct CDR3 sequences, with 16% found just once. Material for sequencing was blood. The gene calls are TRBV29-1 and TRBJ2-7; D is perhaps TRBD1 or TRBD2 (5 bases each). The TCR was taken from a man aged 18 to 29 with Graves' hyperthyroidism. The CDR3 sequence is CSVEGGTHYEQYF. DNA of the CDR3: TGCAGCGTTGAAGGAGGGACCCACTACGAGCAGTACTTC.